Listed below are T cell receptor beta chains from one sample, sequenced in a study of T cells in Graves' hyperthyroidism and ophthalmopathy. Using its own MiXCR run on the multiplex PCR reads, TCRdb lists one record per CDR3 protein. Found here are 700,000 or so distinct CDR3 sequences, about 17% of them singletons; the top ten hold under 10%. The sample consisted of blood. These receptors were taken from a young man with Graves' hyperthyroidism. CDR3s include the opening cysteine and the closing phenylalanine or tryptophan. The order of the fields is V gene, CDR3 length, D gene, J gene, clone size, CDR3 DNA, CDR3 protein. A D gene is named only where the DNA matches it firmly. Clone size, where shown, is once, few, many, or a class for clones that have expanded.

>TRBV20-1|14|.|TRBJ1-1|.
TGCAGTGCTCCGTCGACGGGAGGGGACACTGAAGCTCTCTTT
CSAPSTGGDTEALF
>TRBV11-3|12|.|TRBJ2-3|many
TGTGCCAGCAGCGCCAGCACAGGTACGCAGTATTTT
CASSASTGTQYF
>TRBV19|17|TRBD2|TRBJ2-7|.
TGTGCCAGTAGTATAGCGAGCGGGAAGAGGTACTCCTACGAGCAGTACTTC
CASSIASGKRYSYEQYF
>TRBV29-1|13|.|TRBJ2-7|few
TGCAGCGCCTCCGTGGACGGCTCCTACGAGCAGTACTTC
CSASVDGSYEQYF
>TRBV6-5|15|.|TRBJ1-5|.
TGTGCCAGCAGTTACGCCGGGACGGTTAATCAGCCCCAGCATTTT
CASSYAGTVNQPQHF
>TRBV24-1|16|TRBD1|TRBJ2-7|.
TGTGCCACCAGTGATTCCAACTCCGGGACAGTCTACGAGCAGTACTTC
CATSDSNSGTVYEQYF
>TRBV9|18|TRBD1|TRBJ2-6|.
TGTGCCAGCAGCCTGGGGGGACAGGGCCTCTCTGGGGCCAACGTCCTGACTTTC
CASSLGGQGLSGANVLTF
>TRBV25-1|14|TRBD1|TRBJ1-6|.
TGTGCCAGCAGTGGGAACAGGGGGCATTCACCCCTCCACTTT
CASSGNRGHSPLHF
>TRBV7-3|14|TRBD1|TRBJ2-7|many
TGTGCCAGCAGCATCCGGGACAGGGTATACGAGCAGTACTTC
CASSIRDRVYEQYF
>TRBV30|14|.|TRBJ1-5|many
TGTGCCTGGAGTGCGGGGACCCGCAGTCAGCCCCAGCATTTT
CAWSAGTRSQPQHF
>TRBV28|15|TRBD1|TRBJ1-1|.
TGTGCCAGCAGTCCGAGGACAGGCCAGAACACTGAAGCTTTCTTT
CASSPRTGQNTEAFF
>TRBV6-1|15|TRBD1|TRBJ2-7|many
TGTGCCAGCAGTGGCCTTCCGGGACAGCCATACGAGCAGTACTTC
CASSGLPGQPYEQYF
>TRBV2|14|.|TRBJ1-5|few
TGTGCCAGCAGTGAGGCAGGGGTCAATCAGCCCCAGCATTTT
CASSEAGVNQPQHF
>TRBV28|16|.|TRBJ2-2|few
TGTGCCAGCAGCCAAAGGGGGGGACTGAACACCGGGGAGCTGTTTTTT
CASSQRGGLNTGELFF
>TRBV20-1|15|.|TRBJ2-5|many
TGCAGTGCTAGACAGCTCGAAGGGTTTTCGGAGACCCAGTACTTC
CSARQLEGFSETQYF
>TRBV5-4|16|.|TRBJ1-2|few
TGTGCCAGCAGTCCCGGCCGTGGCGGAGGGAACTATGGCTACACCTTC
CASSPGRGGGNYGYTF
>TRBV19|17|.|TRBJ2-2|few
TGTGCCAGTAGTATACCCCCACCGGGGAGTAACACCGGGGAGCTGTTTTTT
CASSIPPPGSNTGELFF